The 5 T cell receptor beta chains below were found in one sample sequenced in a study of cytomegalovirus exposure and HLA in healthy donors. PCR involved 60 Vbeta and 13 Jbeta primers. Assay: immunoSEQ multiplex PCR; the TCRdb copy retains only in-frame clones and omits some. In the table there are about 130,000 clones, approximately 80% of which are singletons. Material: PBMCs. The source is a male donor in good health and CMV-seropositive.

The chain carries TRBV7-2 and TRBJ2-5; D is perhaps TRBD2 (5 bases). CDR1 and CDR2 from the germline V gene are SGHTA and FQGNSA. The length of the CDR3 is 17 residues. V shed 5 bases and J shed 3 bases, with 22 bases lying between them. CDR3 amino acids: CASSPQFGLQDKETQYF. The CDR3 nucleotides read TGTGCCAGCAGCCCTCAATTCGGACTTCAAGATAAAGAGACCCAGTACTTC.

The rearrangement joins TRBV18 to TRBJ2-5; TRBD1 matches at 8 bases. The CDR3 covers 14 residues. With 4 bases clipped from V and 2 bases from J, the junction kept 3 bases outside the gene matches. Germline CDR1 KGHSH, CDR2 LQKENI. DNA for the CDR3: TGTGCCAGCTCACGACGGACAGGGCAAGAGACCCAGTACTTC. Translated, it gives CASSRRTGQETQYF.

The J gene is TRBJ1-5, the V gene TRBV4-1; D unresolved. CDR1 MGHRA and CDR2 YSYEKL come from the germline V gene. Deletions cut 1 base from V and 2 bases from J, with 9 bases between. The CDR3 runs 15 residues. The CDR3 DNA is TGCGCCAGCAGCCAAGTCGGCCGGGGCAATCAGCCCCAGCATTTT. This codes for CASSQVGRGNQPQHF.

In nucleotides, the CDR3 is TGTGCCAGTGCTGAACAGCCCACCGGGGAGCTGTTTTTT. Amino acid sequence: CASAEQPTGELFF. The V and J genes are TRBV6-5 and TRBJ2-2; D uncertain. V was shortened by 9 bases and J by 4 bases, with 12 bases between the two germline ends. Germline V lookup: CDR1 MNHEY, CDR2 SVGAGI. This CDR3 is 13 amino acids long.

The V and J genes are TRBV5-6 and TRBJ2-7, with 12 bases matching TRBD2. J gave up 0 bases and V 1 base, and 8 bases lay outside the gene matches. CDR3 length: 18 amino acids. Germline V lookup: CDR1 SGHDT, CDR2 YYEEEE. This CDR3 reads CASSLWDGTSGPSYEQYF. CDR3 coding DNA: TGTGCCAGCAGCTTGTGGGACGGGACTAGCGGGCCCTCCTACGAGCAGTACTTC.